This T cell receptor beta chain was documented in a study of regulatory T cells in long-lasting Graves disease. V dropped 0 bases and J dropped 2; count of bases not matched to a gene: 6. This CDR3 region has 17 residues. Germline assignment: CDR1 SGHAT and CDR2 FQNNGV. Study-level findings and limits: Newly diagnosed patients had higher TCR diversity than persistent Graves' patients did.

iRepertoire HTBI primers and Arm-PCR of CDR3 regions built TCR beta libraries. TCRdb called the multiplex PCR reads again in MiXCR, with one record for every CDR3 protein. The data show approximately 300,000 distinct CDR3 sequences, with 15% to 20% seen just once and around 37% held by the top ten. This clonotype showed up many times. Its target is not known. Time point meaning: newly diagnosed GD, antithyroid drugs for less than 3 months. Construction of the TCR library relied on RNA isolated from PBMCs. The genes are TRBV11-2 and TRBJ2-3; 9 bases are shared with TRBD2. The source of this sequence is a female donor with Graves disease. This specimen was peripheral blood mononuclear cells (PBMCs), taken at new diagnosis, from a patient treated with antithyroid drugs. DNA of the CDR3: TGTGCCAGCAGCTTAGAGTCCCTAGCGGGGATCACAGATACGCAGTATTTT. Translating it yields CASSLESLAGITDTQYF.